Following are 18 T cell receptor beta chains from one sample sequenced in a study of T cells after yellow fever vaccination. TCRdb processed the 5' RACE reads anew with MiXCR; each CDR3 protein has one entry. Of some 550,000 distinct CDR3 sequences in the sample, 15% to 20% are singletons; the top ten hold 13% to 15%. The sequenced sample was PBMCs, obtained 15 days after the yellow fever booster vaccination. These receptors all stem from a young man who received the YFV17D yellow fever vaccine.

The chain carries TRBV29-1 and TRBJ1-2; 10 bases are shared with TRBD1. The CDR3 runs to 13 residues. Germline V gene lookup returns CDR1 SQVTM and CDR2 ANQGSEA. The V gene end was trimmed by 6 bases and the J gene end by 5 bases; junction bases not matched to a gene: 6. The CDR3 DNA follows: TGCAGCGTGCGGGACAGGGGAGGATATGGCTACACCTTC. Encoded protein: CSVRDRGGYGYTF.

The J gene is TRBJ2-7, the V gene TRBV29-1; no clear D. The germline V and J ends were trimmed by 4 bases and 2 bases, with 6 bases remaining between them. The V gene's germline CDR1 is SQVTM and CDR2 ANQGSEA. The CDR3 totals 11 residues. The CDR3 DNA sequence: TGCAGCGTTGCCAGCGCCTACGAGCAGTACTTC. Translating it yields CSVASAYEQYF.

The chain links TRBV3-1 to TRBJ2-7; the D gene is possibly TRBD1 (6 bases). With 3 bases removed from V and 2 bases from J, the gap between germline ends came to 11 bases. Germline V gene lookup returns CDR1 LGHDT and CDR2 YNNKEL (reference sequence). CDR3 length equals 14 residues. Here the CDR3 reads CASSHYGDTYEQYF. The CDR3 coding sequence is TGTGCCAGCAGCCATTACGGGGACACCTACGAGCAGTACTTC.

This clonotype was seen more than once but under ten times. The chain has TRBV28 and TRBJ2-1, with 10 bases fitting TRBD1. This CDR3 is built from 15 residues. Germline V gene data show CDR1 as MDHEN and CDR2 as SYDVKM. J lost 3 bases, V lost 9 bases, and 8 bases had no gene match. DNA for the CDR3: TGTGCCAGTCGCTCGGACAGGGGGTTCTACAATGAGCAGTTCTTC. Translating it yields CASRSDRGFYNEQFF.

The rearrangement joins TRBV20-1 to TRBJ1-2; a weak D match, TRBD1 (5 bases). The V end was cut by 4 bases, the J end by 8 bases, with 14 bases between. Germline V gene sequence: CDR1 DFQATT, CDR2 SNEGSKA (reference sequence). The CDR3 length is 12 residues. The CDR3 is CSATGGFNGYTF. CDR3 in DNA: TGCAGTGCTACTGGGGGTTTTAACGGCTACACCTTC.

The chain links TRBV6-2 or TRBV6-3 to TRBJ2-7; a possible D gene is TRBD2 (6 bases). The CDR3 runs to 11 residues. Germline CDR1 MNHEY, CDR2 SVGEGT. The V and J ends lost 7 bases and 6 bases respectively, with 10 bases between them. Here the CDR3 DNA reads TGTGCCAGCATGGAGGGGTTCGAGCAGTACTTC. Translated: CASMEGFEQYF.

This clonotype was picked up a small number of times. This chain links TRBV14 with TRBJ2-1, with D possibly matching TRBD2 (6 bases). This CDR3 region has 16 residues. Germline V gives CDR1 SGHDN, CDR2 FVKESK. With 0 bases removed from V and 9 bases from J, the gap between germline ends came to 18 bases. CDR3 DNA sequence: TGTGCCAGCAGCCAAGATCTGGGACTCCCGCCCGGTGAGCAGTTCTTC. Its translation: CASSQDLGLPPGEQFF.

This clonotype was counted a few times. The gene calls are TRBV29-1 and TRBJ2-3, with D perhaps matching TRBD2 (6 bases). The CDR3 contains 11 residues. Germline V gene data show CDR1 as SQVTM and CDR2 as ANQGSEA. V lost 6 bases, J lost 4 bases, and 8 bases lay in between. CDR3 loop: CSVRLADTQYF. The CDR3 DNA reads as TGCAGCGTCCGACTAGCAGATACGCAGTATTTT.

There are a few counts of this clonotype. The rearrangement links TRBV29-1 to TRBJ2-7; the match to TRBD1 covers 7 bases. This CDR3 has 11 amino acids. CDR1 is SQVTM and CDR2 is ANQGSEA in the germline V gene. V dropped 6 bases and J dropped 7; count of bases not matched to a gene: 6. In nucleotides, the CDR3 is TGCAGCGTAGTTACAGGGGCTGAGCAGTACTTC. Protein product: CSVVTGAEQYF.

This clonotype came up many times. The chain has TRBV5-1 and TRBJ2-7, with TRBD2 matching over 11 bases. CDR3 length: 14 amino acids. V lost 5 bases, J lost 6 bases, and 7 bases stayed unmatched. Germline V CDR1 and CDR2: SGHRS, YFSETQ. CDR3 residues: CASRKLAGVGEQYF. In DNA, the CDR3 is TGCGCCAGCAGGAAACTAGCGGGAGTGGGCGAGCAGTACTTC.

V is TRBV27 and J is TRBJ2-7; D perhaps matches TRBD1 (6 bases). The germline V gene encodes CDR1 MNHEY and CDR2 SMNVEV (reference sequence). The CDR3 covers 12 residues. Trimming stripped 8 bases from V and 5 bases from J, with 13 bases between. The CDR3 DNA is TGTGCCAGCCGAACAGGGTTCCACGAGCAGTACTTC. This gives the protein CASRTGFHEQYF.

The V and J genes are TRBV28 and TRBJ1-1; perhaps TRBD1 as D (5 bases). CDR3 size: 17 residues. Germline V gene sequence: CDR1 MDHEN, CDR2 SYDVKM. The CDR3 here is CTISLGEGLRGNTEAFF. DNA for the CDR3: TGTACCATCAGTTTAGGGGAGGGGCTCAGAGGGAACACTGAAGCTTTCTTT. The whole variable domain, filled in from reference TRBV28 and TRBJ1-1, reads DVKVTQSSRYLVKRTGEKVFLECVQDMDHENMFWYRQDPGLGLRLIYFSYDVKMKEKGDIPEGYSVSREKKERFSLILESASTNQTSMYLCTISLGEGLRGNTEAFFGQGTRLTVV.

This chain uses TRBV9 with TRBJ2-3; 12 bases match TRBD1. J lost 1 base, V lost 3 bases, and 9 bases had no gene match. Germline V CDR1 and CDR2: SGDLS, YYNGEE. The CDR3 length is 18 residues. The CDR3 nucleotides are TGTGCCAGCAGCGACCCGGGACAGGGGGCGCATGGCACAGATACGCAGTATTTT. Amino acid sequence: CASSDPGQGAHGTDTQYF.

The table lists this clonotype with a few counts. The chain carries TRBV27 and TRBJ2-2, with 9 bases lining up with TRBD1. This CDR3 has 15 amino acids. Germline V lookup: CDR1 MNHEY, CDR2 SMNVEV (reference sequence). With 5 bases clipped from V and 3 bases from J, the junction kept 4 bases outside the gene matches. The CDR3 bases are TGTGCCAGCAGTGTGTGGGACAGGGACACCGGGGAGCTGTTTTTT. It codes for CASSVWDRDTGELFF.

This clonotype was recorded a few times. The rearrangement links TRBV11-2 to TRBJ2-3; 7 bases match TRBD2. Germline V gene data show CDR1 as SGHAT and CDR2 as FQNNGV. Trimming cost V 5 bases and J 4 bases; bases outside gene matches: 9. This CDR3 has 15 residues. In DNA form, the CDR3 reads TGTGCCAGCAGCCGGGGGGTGGTGTTGGCAGATACGCAGTATTTT. Protein: CASSRGVVLADTQYF.

In its sample, this clonotype was seen a few times. V and J are TRBV6-1 and TRBJ2-7; D might be TRBD1 (6 bases). Trimming shortened V by 1 base and J by 5 bases, and 9 bases separated the two germline ends. CDR1 is MNHNS and CDR2 is SASEGT in the germline V gene. The CDR3 covers 13 residues. The CDR3 nucleotides are TGTGCCAGCAGTGAAGACAGGGCCCACGAGCAGTACTTC. This sequence encodes CASSEDRAHEQYF.

This clonotype came up a few times. This sequence joins TRBV5-1 and TRBJ2-7; 8 nucleotides align to TRBD1. This CDR3 contains 15 residues. V gave up 4 bases and J gave up 3 bases; unmatched junction bases: 9. Germline V gives CDR1 SGHRS, CDR2 YFSETQ. CDR3 DNA sequence: TGCGCCAGCAGCAGTGGACAGGGCCTATTCTACGAGCAGTACTTC. Its translation: CASSSGQGLFYEQYF.

This chain joins TRBV28 and TRBJ1-5; D unclear. Germline V gene sequence: CDR1 MDHEN, CDR2 SYDVKM. V was clipped by 6 bases and J by 9 bases, with 27 bases between them. This CDR3 comprises 17 residues. The chain's CDR3 is CASSHPRSTTLVRPQHF. CDR3 bases: TGTGCCAGCAGCCACCCCCGCAGCACGACCCTGGTGAGGCCCCAGCATTTT. The variable domain in full, with the rest retrieved from reference TRBV28 and TRBJ1-5, is DVKVTQSSRYLVKRTGEKVFLECVQDMDHENMFWYRQDPGLGLRLIYFSYDVKMKEKGDIPEGYSVSREKKERFSLILESASTNQTSMYLCASSHPRSTTLVRPQHFGDGTRLSIL.